This entry lists 18 T cell receptor beta chains sequenced from one sample in a study of blood T cell repertoires in COVID-19. The assay was immunoSEQ multiplex PCR, and TCRdb's table has in-frame clones only and misses some. The sample has 300,000 to 450,000 clones; 85% are singletons. Sequencing used peripheral blood. The receptors originated from a woman between 18 and 29 years old with acute or convalescent COVID-19.

This rearrangement joins TRBV5-1 to TRBJ2-7, with 10 bases that match TRBD2. Germline lookup yields CDR1 SGHRS and CDR2 YFSETQ. Trimming removed 3 bases from V and 2 bases from J; junction bases left unmatched: 8. The CDR3 extends over 16 amino acids. The CDR3 bases are TGCGCCAGCAGCTATATAGCGGGGGGCTCCCCCTACGAGCAGTACTTC. As protein: CASSYIAGGSPYEQYF.

The CDR3 is CASSSADLTGTGALGGYTF. Written as DNA, the CDR3 is TGTGCCAGCAGCTCAGCAGACTTAACCGGGACAGGGGCTCTAGGTGGCTACACCTTC. The chain links TRBV7-9 to TRBJ1-2; 10 bases fit TRBD1. CDR3 length: 19 residues. The ends lost 4 bases at V and 7 bases at J; junction bases unmatched: 21. CDR1 SEHNR and CDR2 FQNEAQ come from the germline V gene (reference sequence). Full variable domain (remainder filled in from reference TRBV7-9 and TRBJ1-2): DTGVSQNPRHKITKRGQNVTFRCDPISEHNRLYWYRQTLGQGPEFLTYFQNEAQLEKSRLLSDRFSAERPKGSFSTLEIQRTEQGDSAMYLCASSSADLTGTGALGGYTFGSGTRLTVV.

CDR3 DNA sequence: TGTGCCAGCAGTGAAAGGGGGCTGACCTACGAGCAGTACTTC. Protein sequence: CASSERGLTYEQYF. The V call is TRBV28, the J call TRBJ2-7; 7 bases fit TRBD1. Germline loops: CDR1 MDHEN, CDR2 SYDVKM. This CDR3 spans 14 amino acids. Trimming cost V 5 bases and J 2 bases; bases outside gene matches: 6. The complete variable domain, with remaining parts taken from reference TRBV28 and TRBJ2-7, reads DVKVTQSSRYLVKRTGEKVFLECVQDMDHENMFWYRQDPGLGLRLIYFSYDVKMKEKGDIPEGYSVSREKKERFSLILESASTNQTSMYLCASSERGLTYEQYFGPGTRLTVT.

The V call is TRBV5-6, the J call TRBJ2-1; D remains unclear. The CDR3 is 13 amino acids. V lost 4 bases, J lost 10 bases, and 15 bases lay in between. The germline V gene has CDR1 SGHDT and CDR2 YYEEEE. The CDR3 nucleotides read TGTGCCAGCAGCCCGGTTCGAGGCTGGGAGCAGTTCTTC. It encodes CASSPVRGWEQFF.

This clone turned up a few times. Other DNA sequences in the same sample also yield this CDR3. The DNA of the CDR3 is TGTGCCAGCAGCTTTAGCTACGAGCAGTACTTC. Protein: CASSFSYEQYF. This chain links TRBV7-9 with TRBJ2-7, with unresolved D. Germline assignment: CDR1 SEHNR and CDR2 FQNEAQ (reference sequence). Trimming stripped 3 bases from V and 3 bases from J, with 3 bases between. CDR3 length equals 11 residues.

The V and J genes are TRBV7-9 and TRBJ1-1; D call uncertain. Germline CDR1 and CDR2: SEHNR and FQNEAQ (reference sequence). Trimming removed 5 bases from V and 10 bases from J, with 11 bases in between. The CDR3 is 11 residues long. CDR3 DNA: TGTGCCAGCAGCCCAGAGGGAGTAGCTTTCTTT. It translates to CASSPEGVAFF.

The chain links TRBV11-2 to TRBJ2-4, with 14 bases aligning to TRBD2. This CDR3 region has 20 residues. Germline loops: CDR1 SGHAT, CDR2 FQNNGV. V dropped 0 bases and J dropped 2; count of bases not matched to a gene: 9. CDR3 residues: CASSLDQTSGRAATKNIQYF. In nucleotides, the CDR3 is TGTGCCAGCAGCTTAGACCAGACTAGCGGGAGGGCCGCGACCAAAAACATTCAGTACTTC.

CDR3 protein: CASSTGLELWYEQYF. Here the CDR3 DNA reads TGTGCCAGCAGCACCGGACTAGAACTCTGGTACGAGCAGTACTTC. The V and J genes are TRBV7-9 and TRBJ2-7; TRBD2 matches at 7 bases. CDR3 length equals 15 residues. Losses at the gene ends were 5 bases for V and 4 bases for J; bases not matched to a gene: 11. Germline loops: CDR1 SEHNR, CDR2 FQNEAQ (reference sequence).

This rearrangement joins TRBV6-6 to TRBJ1-3; D might be TRBD1 (5 bases). The CDR3 spans 15 residues. Trimming removed 0 bases at V and 0 bases at J, with 6 bases between. Germline CDR1 and CDR2: MNHNY and SVGAGI (reference sequence). CDR3 loop: CASSYSTVSGNTIYF. The CDR3 bases are TGTGCCAGCAGTTACTCGACAGTCTCTGGAAACACCATATATTTT.

The chain couples TRBV11-2 to TRBJ2-1; possibly TRBD2 for D (6 bases). The germline CDR1 and CDR2 sequences are SGHAT and FQNNGV. This CDR3 contains 17 residues. V was pared by 5 bases and J by 8 bases, with 25 bases between. The CDR3 reads CASSASYRGSLRDEQFF. Here the CDR3 DNA reads TGTGCCAGCAGCGCCTCCTACCGGGGGTCTCTTAGGGATGAGCAGTTCTTC.

The chain couples TRBV6-5 to TRBJ2-6; 8 bases are shared with TRBD1. The CDR3 consists of 15 residues. J was trimmed by 2 bases and V by 5 bases; bases with no gene match: 2. The germline gives CDR1 MNHEY, CDR2 SVGAGI. CDR3 region: CASSQGAAGANVLTF. The CDR3 DNA follows: TGTGCCAGCAGTCAGGGGGCAGCTGGGGCCAACGTCCTGACTTTC.

V is TRBV21-1 and J is TRBJ1-3; the table's D gene call, TRBD1, was not cross checked with the DNA. TRBV21-1 is annotated as a pseudogene. The CDR3 is made up of 17 amino acids. The CDR3: CASSTPGQGESGNTIYF. Written as DNA, the CDR3 is TGTGCCAGCAGCACTCCGGGACAAGGGGAATCTGGAAACACCATATATTTT.

The V call is TRBV16, the J call TRBJ1-1, with 10 bases lining up with TRBD1. V trimming: 3 bases; J trimming: 3 bases; junction bases outside the gene matches: 7. The CDR3 totals 16 residues. Germline V gene sequence: CDR1 KGHSY, CDR2 FQNENV. The DNA of the CDR3 is TGTGCCAGCAGCCATCCGGACAGGGGGTTACACACTGAAGCTTTCTTT. It is translated as CASSHPDRGLHTEAFF.

The V gene is TRBV4-1, the J gene TRBJ2-7; TRBD2 aligns across 13 bases. The CDR3 is 16 amino acids. V was pared by 0 bases and J by 4 bases, with 3 bases of the junction left unmatched. Germline V CDR1 and CDR2: MGHRA, YSYEKL. CDR3 residues: CASSQEGLAGVYEQYF. The CDR3 coding sequence is TGCGCCAGCAGCCAAGAAGGACTAGCGGGGGTTTACGAGCAGTACTTC.

The rearrangement uses TRBV2 and TRBJ2-5, with 8 bases that match TRBD2. V lost 5 bases to trimming and J lost 2 bases; unmatched junction nucleotides: 10. Germline V lookup: CDR1 SNHLY, CDR2 FYNNEI. The CDR3 is 16 amino acids. CDR3 in DNA: TGTGCCAGCAGTAGATTTAGCGGGATTCGGCAAGAGACCCAGTACTTC. Its translation is CASSRFSGIRQETQYF.

This clone was detected only a few times. V gene TRBV21-1 combines with J gene TRBJ2-5; TRBD2, as called in the table, went unchecked against the DNA. TRBV21-1 is recorded as a pseudogene. This CDR3 region has 14 residues. DNA of the CDR3: TGTGCCAGCAATCCCCCGGGGAGCCAAGAGACCCAGTACTTC. Translating gives CASNPPGSQETQYF.

The chain is built from TRBV27 and TRBJ2-7, with 7 bases fitting TRBD2. Trimming took 0 bases from V and 3 from J; bases not matched to a gene: 5. Germline loops: CDR1 MNHEY, CDR2 SMNVEV (reference sequence). The CDR3 consists of 15 residues. The CDR3 region is CASSLSAGENYEQYF. The CDR3 DNA follows: TGTGCCAGCAGTTTATCGGCGGGGGAGAACTACGAGCAGTACTTC.

J is TRBJ1-2 and V is TRBV28; 7 bases match TRBD1. Germline loops: CDR1 MDHEN, CDR2 SYDVKM. V lost 8 bases to trimming and J lost 2 bases; unmatched junction nucleotides: 8. This CDR3 is 14 amino acids long. CDR3 nucleotide sequence: TGTGCCAGCTCCGTCGGGACAGAGAACTATGGCTACACCTTC. Translating it yields CASSVGTENYGYTF.